This record concerns one T cell receptor (beta chain) sequence. The antigen remains unidentified. The CDR3 totals 16 residues. CDR1 and CDR2 (germline): LGHNA, YNFKEQ. Trimming stripped 1 base from V and 6 bases from J, with 16 bases between. Ten immunoSEQ deep assay plates were used to sequence unsorted PBMC DNA. Assay: immunoSEQ multiplex PCR; the TCRdb copy retains only in-frame clones and omits some. The sample records hundreds of thousands of clones, around 76% being singletons. This sample was included in a study of shared clonotypes between healthy human individuals. The overall study: Sampling drew on donors who were a couple of women and a few men aged 18 to 49. Overall study findings and caveats: Exclusively blood specimens were collected; tissue repertoires likely differ. Depth of sequencing was expected to influence donor clonotype sharing.

The sample comprised PBMCs. V is TRBV4-2 and J is TRBJ2-1; a weak D match, TRBD2 (6 bases). This TCR came from a woman in her thirties or forties in good health. Some clones in this sample may be carry-over from other donors' samples. DNA for the CDR3: TGTGCCAGCAGCCAAGCCCTAGCGCAGGGTAGCAATGAGCAGTTCTTC. Its translation is CASSQALAQGSNEQFF.